These T cell receptor beta chains were read from a single sample in a study of blood T cells in healthy people across ages. In TCRdb, the 5' RACE reads were re-called with MiXCR into one record per CDR3 protein. The sample includes around 1,800,000 distinct CDR3 sequences, approximately 40% of them seen just once. Source material: blood. Receptors originate from a human donor in good health. The CDR3 runs from the conserved cysteine through the conserved F or W. A D gene is named only where the DNA matches it firmly. Only some rows state a clone size, as once, few, many or a class for expanded clones.

TRBJ2-7 | few | TRBV4-1 | TRBD1 | CASSRTGVRQYF | TGCGCCAGCAGCCGCACAGGGGTCAGGCAGTACTTC
TRBJ1-1 | few | TRBV27 | - | CASSLSVRGSDTEAFF | TGTGCCAGCAGTTTGAGTGTACGGGGTAGTGACACTGAAGCTTTCTTT
TRBJ2-1 | - | TRBV12-3/TRBV12-4 | TRBD2 | CASSLFGGAFDEQFF | TGTGCCAGCAGTTTATTCGGGGGGGCGTTCGATGAGCAGTTCTTC
TRBJ1-2 | few | TRBV7-9 | - | CASSPAFVHGYTF | TGTGCCAGCAGCCCCGCGTTTGTCCATGGCTACACCTTC
TRBJ2-7 | - | TRBV6-5 | - | CASIDRNYEQYF | TGTGCCAGCATCGACAGGAATTACGAGCAGTACTTC
TRBJ1-2 | - | TRBV7-2 | - | CASSLTGGPTNYGYTF | TGTGCCAGCAGCTTAACCGGGGGGCCAACTAACTATGGCTACACCTTC
TRBJ2-2 | - | TRBV23-1 | TRBD1 | CASSQPNRGPDGELFF | TGCGCCAGCAGTCAACCAAACAGGGGGCCGGACGGGGAGCTGTTTTTT
TRBJ2-7 | few | TRBV7-9 | - | CASSLEEDFSYEQYF | TGTGCCAGCAGCTTAGAGGAGGACTTCTCCTACGAGCAGTACTTC
TRBJ2-5 | few | TRBV5-1 | - | CASSLLASEQETQYF | TGCGCCAGCAGCTTGTTAGCGTCGGAGCAAGAGACCCAGTACTTC
TRBJ2-7 | - | TRBV12-3/TRBV12-4 | TRBD1 | CASTYSGGSLYEQYF | TGTGCCAGCACATATTCAGGGGGATCGCTCTACGAGCAGTACTTC
TRBJ1-1 | few | TRBV12-3/TRBV12-4 | - | CASSPTLYTEAFF | TGTGCCAGCAGCCCAACCCTCTACACTGAAGCTTTCTTT
TRBJ1-2 | few | TRBV29-1 | - | CSVDRAEQDGYTF | TGCAGCGTTGATAGAGCGGAGCAGGATGGCTACACCTTC
TRBJ1-2 | few | TRBV28 | - | CASSFEGGYTF | TGTGCCAGCAGTTTTGAGGGTGGCTACACCTTC
TRBJ1-2 | - | TRBV7-9 | - | CASSLYTGYVYTF | TGTGCCAGCAGCTTATACACAGGATATGTCTACACCTTC
TRBJ2-7 | - | TRBV6-5 | - | CASSYQPRATYEQYF | TGTGCCAGCAGTTACCAACCCAGGGCGACCTACGAGCAGTACTTC
TRBJ1-2 | few | TRBV28 | TRBD1 | CASSFPGQGYTF | TGTGCCAGCAGTTTTCCCGGACAGGGTTACACCTTC
TRBJ2-6 | - | TRBV27 | - | CASGNRAWGLSGANVLTF | TGTGCCAGCGGGAACCGGGCCTGGGGCCTCTCTGGGGCCAACGTCCTGACTTTC
TRBJ2-3 | - | TRBV10-3 | - | CAIRQGLGTDTQYF | TGTGCCATCAGGCAGGGGCTGGGCACAGATACGCAGTATTTT
TRBJ1-2 | - | TRBV20-1 | TRBD1 | CSARATGASYGYTF | TGCAGTGCTAGAGCGACAGGGGCTTCCTATGGCTACACCTTC
TRBJ2-1 | - | TRBV18 | TRBD1 | CASSPWDRSSYNEQFF | TGTGCCAGCTCACCATGGGACAGAAGCTCCTACAATGAGCAGTTCTTC
TRBJ2-3 | - | TRBV20-1 | - | CSAMGPYTQYF | TGCAGTGCTATGGGGCCTTATACGCAGTATTTT
TRBJ2-3 | - | TRBV5-1 | TRBD2 | CASSFKTSGGVSTDTQYF | TGCGCCAGCAGCTTCAAAACTAGCGGGGGAGTAAGCACAGATACGCAGTATTTT
TRBJ2-7 | few | TRBV11-2 | - | CASSLVGAGEQYF | TGTGCCAGCAGCTTAGTAGGAGCCGGGGAGCAGTACTTC